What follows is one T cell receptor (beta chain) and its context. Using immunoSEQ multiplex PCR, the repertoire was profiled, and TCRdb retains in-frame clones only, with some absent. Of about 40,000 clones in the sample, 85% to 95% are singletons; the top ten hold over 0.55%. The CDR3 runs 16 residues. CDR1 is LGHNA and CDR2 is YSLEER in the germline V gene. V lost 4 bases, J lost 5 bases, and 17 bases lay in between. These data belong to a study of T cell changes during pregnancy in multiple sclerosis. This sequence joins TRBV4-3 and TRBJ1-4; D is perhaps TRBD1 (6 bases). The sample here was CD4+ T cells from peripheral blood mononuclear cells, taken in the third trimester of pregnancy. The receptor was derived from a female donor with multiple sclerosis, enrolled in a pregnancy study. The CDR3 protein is CASSPMYLGGNEKLFF. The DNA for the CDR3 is TGCGCCAGCAGCCCCATGTACCTAGGGGGAAATGAAAAACTGTTTTTT.